This T cell receptor (beta chain) was observed in a study of blood T cell repertoires in COVID-19. Study details: Italy, Spain and the United States were the sources of the convalescent and acute COVID-19 samples. T cells, B-cell-depleted T cells, or PBMCs provided the cDNA or gDNA that served as material.

Original handling: Counts of nucleated cells, estimated from reference gene primer amplification, were obtained. This table comes from immunoSEQ multiplex PCR, and its TCRdb copy is limited to in-frame clones, with some not included. The D gene and trimming were derived from the DNA, and the V and J assignments and clone size from that table. This sample has 300,000 to 450,000 clones, with about 87% found just once. The TCR comes from a woman aged 60-75 years with COVID-19, enrolled during active disease. Sequencing was carried out using peripheral blood.

The CDR3 DNA reads TGTGCCAGCAGTTACTTGGGGACTAGCGTAGATACGCAGTATTTT. This encodes CASSYLGTSVDTQYF. V gene TRBV6-5 combines with J gene TRBJ2-3; TRBD2 agrees at 10 bases. V trimming: 1 base; J trimming: 5 bases; junction bases outside the gene matches: 3. CDR3 length: 15 amino acids. Germline V gene sequence: CDR1 MNHEY, CDR2 SVGAGI.